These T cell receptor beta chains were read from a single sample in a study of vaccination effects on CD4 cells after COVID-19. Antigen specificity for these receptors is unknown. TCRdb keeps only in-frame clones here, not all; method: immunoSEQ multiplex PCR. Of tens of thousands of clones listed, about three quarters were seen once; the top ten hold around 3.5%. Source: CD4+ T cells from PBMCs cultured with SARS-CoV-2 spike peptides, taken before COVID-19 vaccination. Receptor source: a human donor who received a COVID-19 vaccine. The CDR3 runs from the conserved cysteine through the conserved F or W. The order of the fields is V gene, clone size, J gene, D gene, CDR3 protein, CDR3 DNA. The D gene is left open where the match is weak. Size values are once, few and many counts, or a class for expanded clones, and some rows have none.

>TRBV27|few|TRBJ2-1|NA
CASRGLGSVYNEQFF
TGTGCCAGCAGGGGCTTGGGGTCCGTGTACAATGAGCAGTTCTTC
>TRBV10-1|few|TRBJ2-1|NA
CASSGTRVSYNEQFF
TGCGCCAGCAGTGGTACTCGAGTATCCTACAATGAGCAGTTCTTC
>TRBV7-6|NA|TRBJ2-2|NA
CASSSQALGNTGELFF
TGTGCCAGCAGCTCCCAAGCTTTAGGGAACACCGGGGAGCTGTTTTTT
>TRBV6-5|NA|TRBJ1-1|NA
CASSYPAAGVAFF
TGTGCCAGCAGTTACCCGGCAGCCGGTGTAGCTTTCTTT
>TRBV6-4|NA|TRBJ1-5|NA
CASSDSRAGSQHF
TGTGCCAGCAGTGACTCACGGGCGGGTTCCCAGCATTTT
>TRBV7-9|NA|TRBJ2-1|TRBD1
CASIGQGVYEQFF
TGTGCCAGCATCGGACAGGGGGTTTATGAGCAGTTCTTC
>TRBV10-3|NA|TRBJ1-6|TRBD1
CAISVFFDSYRGTDSPLHF
TGTGCCATCAGTGTTTTCTTTGATAGTTACAGGGGGACAGATTCACCCCTCCACTTT
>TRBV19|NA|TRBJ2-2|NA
CASRWGTSNTGELFF
TGTGCCAGTAGGTGGGGGACCTCGAACACCGGGGAGCTGTTTTTT
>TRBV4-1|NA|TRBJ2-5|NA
CASSQDNSETQYF
TGCGCCAGCAGCCAAGATAATTCGGAGACCCAGTACTTC
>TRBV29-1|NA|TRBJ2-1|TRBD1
CSVEDLQGTGGSYNEQFF
TGCAGCGTTGAAGATCTTCAGGGAACAGGGGGATCCTACAATGAGCAGTTCTTC
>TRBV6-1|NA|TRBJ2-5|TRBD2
CASSVSGGHEIQETQYF
TGTGCCAGCAGTGTTAGCGGGGGTCATGAAATCCAAGAGACCCAGTACTTC
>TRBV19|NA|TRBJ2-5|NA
CASSIGMRGQVQETQYF
TGTGCCAGTAGTATCGGTATGAGGGGCCAGGTCCAAGAGACCCAGTACTTC
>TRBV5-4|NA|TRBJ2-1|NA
CASSLDVAEQFF
TGTGCCAGCAGCTTGGACGTAGCTGAGCAGTTCTTC
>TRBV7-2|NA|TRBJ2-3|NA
CASSLPDTQYF
TGTGCCAGCAGCTTACCAGATACGCAGTATTTT
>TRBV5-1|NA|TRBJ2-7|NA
CASSRGQSSSYEQYF
TGCGCCAGCAGTAGGGGACAATCGAGCTCCTACGAGCAGTACTTC
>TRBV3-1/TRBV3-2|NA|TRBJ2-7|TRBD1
CASSLWDSSYEQYF
TGTGCCAGCAGCCTTTGGGACAGCTCCTACGAGCAGTACTTC
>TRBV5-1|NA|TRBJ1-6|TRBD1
CASSLAVSGQGASPLHF
TGCGCCAGCAGCCTCGCAGTCTCGGGACAGGGGGCTTCACCCCTCCACTTT
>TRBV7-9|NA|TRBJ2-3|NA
CASSLGTDTQYF
TGTGCCAGCAGCTTAGGTACAGATACGCAGTATTTT
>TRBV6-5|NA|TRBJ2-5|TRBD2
CASTSTSGLLGTQYF
TGTGCCAGCACCTCGACTAGCGGCCTACTGGGGACCCAGTACTTC
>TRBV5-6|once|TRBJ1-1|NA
CASSFRQTLNTEAFF
TGTGCCAGCAGCTTTCGACAGACCCTGAACACTGAAGCTTTCTTT
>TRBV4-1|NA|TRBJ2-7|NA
CASSQGRRAGKGQYF
TGCGCCAGCAGCCAAGGACGGAGGGCGGGGAAAGGGCAGTACTTC
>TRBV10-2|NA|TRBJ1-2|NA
CASRTDSYGYTF
TGCGCCAGCAGGACAGACAGCTACGGCTACACCTTC
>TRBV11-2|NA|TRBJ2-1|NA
CASSLVSFVANEQFF
TGTGCCAGCAGCTTAGTGAGTTTTGTGGCCAATGAGCAGTTCTTC
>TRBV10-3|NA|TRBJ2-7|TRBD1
CAISFGGQESVYEQYF
TGTGCCATCAGTTTCGGGGGACAGGAGTCGGTCTACGAGCAGTACTTC
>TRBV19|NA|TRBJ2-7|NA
CASSIDLQVWRSESSYEQYF
TGTGCCAGTAGTATAGATCTTCAAGTCTGGAGGTCAGAGAGCTCCTACGAGCAGTACTTC
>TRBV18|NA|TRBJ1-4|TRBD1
CASSPNRGYNEKLFF
TGTGCCAGCTCACCGAACAGGGGGTATAATGAAAAACTGTTTTTT
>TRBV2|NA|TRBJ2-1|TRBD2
CASAGVNEQFF
TGTGCCAGCGCGGGAGTGAATGAGCAGTTCTTC
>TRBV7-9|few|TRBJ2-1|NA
CASSPITPLSGNEQFF
TGTGCCAGCAGCCCAATTACACCCCTAAGTGGCAATGAGCAGTTCTTC
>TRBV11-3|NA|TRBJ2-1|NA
CASSLASSYNEQFF
TGTGCCAGCAGCTTAGCCAGCTCCTACAATGAGCAGTTCTTC
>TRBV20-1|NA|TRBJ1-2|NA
CSAYGGEGYTF
TGCAGTGCCTACGGGGGCGAGGGCTACACCTTC
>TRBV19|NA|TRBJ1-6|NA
CASSDRENSPLHF
TGTGCCAGTAGTGACAGAGAGAATTCACCCCTCCACTTT
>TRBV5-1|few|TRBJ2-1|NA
CASSLGGSSSYNEQFF
TGCGCCAGCAGCTTGGGGGGGTCCAGCTCCTACAATGAGCAGTTCTTC
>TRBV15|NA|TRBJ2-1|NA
CATSRDRQGNEQFF
TGTGCCACCAGCAGAGATAGGCAGGGCAATGAGCAGTTCTTC
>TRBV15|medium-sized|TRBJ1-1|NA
CATSRDGGKAFF
TGTGCCACCAGCAGAGACGGGGGTAAAGCTTTCTTT
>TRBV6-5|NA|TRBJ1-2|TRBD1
CASSYRGQVGYGYTF
TGTGCCAGCAGTTACAGGGGACAGGTGGGGTATGGCTACACCTTC
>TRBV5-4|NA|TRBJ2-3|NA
CASSAPYREIADTQYF
TGTGCCAGCAGCGCCCCCTACAGGGAAATCGCAGATACGCAGTATTTT
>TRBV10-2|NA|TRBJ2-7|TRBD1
CASPAGTGPYEQYF
TGCGCCAGCCCTGCCGGGACAGGCCCCTACGAGCAGTACTTC